This is a list of T cell receptor beta chains from one sample in a study of CD8+ T cells in alopecia areata. Only in-frame clones appear in the TCRdb table, and some are missing; sequencing was by immunoSEQ multiplex PCR. The sample holds more than 150,000 clones; 59% are singletons and the top ten take roughly 14%. Source: CD4+ T cells sorted from blood, taken at week 0. Receptors were obtained from a human donor with alopecia areata. Both conserved end residues are part of each CDR3. The order of the fields is V gene, D gene, clone size, J gene, CDR3 protein, CDR3 DNA. D genes are given only for firm matches. Expanded clones are given a class, and other clones once, few, many or no size at all.

v_call: TRBV7-9; d_call: NA; clone_size: NA; j_call: TRBJ2-4; cdr3_aa: CASSFGQGTAKNIQYF; cdr3_nt: TGTGCCAGCAGCTTCGGGCAGGGGACAGCCAAAAACATTCAGTACTTC
v_call: TRBV9; d_call: NA; clone_size: NA; j_call: TRBJ2-4; cdr3_aa: CASSVGLILGRQYF; cdr3_nt: TGTGCCAGCAGCGTAGGCCTCATTCTCGGCAGACAGTACTTC
v_call: TRBV29-1; d_call: NA; clone_size: few; j_call: TRBJ1-1; cdr3_aa: CSVEEFDTEAFF; cdr3_nt: TGCAGCGTTGAAGAGTTTGACACTGAAGCTTTCTTT
v_call: TRBV5-1; d_call: TRBD2; clone_size: few; j_call: TRBJ2-7; cdr3_aa: CASSLEGTRNTYEQYF; cdr3_nt: TGCGCCAGCAGCTTGGAAGGGACTAGAAATACTTACGAGCAGTACTTC
v_call: TRBV7-2; d_call: NA; clone_size: NA; j_call: TRBJ2-6; cdr3_aa: CASSFGSGANVLTF; cdr3_nt: TGTGCCAGCAGCTTCGGCTCTGGGGCCAACGTCCTGACTTTC
v_call: TRBV29-1; d_call: TRBD2; clone_size: NA; j_call: TRBJ2-3; cdr3_aa: CSVSKGGGGAGDTQYF; cdr3_nt: TGCAGCGTTAGTAAGGGTGGCGGGGGGGCAGGAGATACGCAGTATTTT
v_call: TRBV30; d_call: NA; clone_size: NA; j_call: TRBJ1-5; cdr3_aa: CAWTPGGGGNQPQHF; cdr3_nt: TGTGCCTGGACCCCGGGGGGAGGTGGCAATCAGCCCCAGCATTTT
v_call: TRBV29-1; d_call: NA; clone_size: NA; j_call: TRBJ1-1; cdr3_aa: CSVLKQVQNTEAFF; cdr3_nt: TGCAGCGTTTTAAAACAGGTACAGAACACTGAAGCTTTCTTT
v_call: TRBV4-2; d_call: NA; clone_size: many; j_call: TRBJ1-5; cdr3_aa: CASSQDFIQPQHF; cdr3_nt: TGTGCCAGCAGCCAAGATTTTATCCAGCCCCAGCATTTT
v_call: TRBV5-1; d_call: NA; clone_size: NA; j_call: TRBJ2-5; cdr3_aa: CASSWGTQEGETQYF; cdr3_nt: TGCGCCAGCAGCTGGGGGACCCAGGAGGGAGAGACCCAGTACTTC
v_call: TRBV28; d_call: NA; clone_size: NA; j_call: TRBJ1-5; cdr3_aa: CASSEIQGIQPQHF; cdr3_nt: TGTGCCAGCAGTGAAATACAGGGAATTCAGCCCCAGCATTTT
v_call: TRBV29-1; d_call: TRBD2; clone_size: NA; j_call: TRBJ2-5; cdr3_aa: CSVEGTRRVQETQYF; cdr3_nt: TGCAGCGTTGAAGGGACTAGGAGGGTCCAAGAGACCCAGTACTTC
v_call: TRBV7-9; d_call: NA; clone_size: few; j_call: TRBJ1-1; cdr3_aa: CASSRGHRLNTEAFF; cdr3_nt: TGTGCCAGCAGCAGAGGGCACAGACTGAACACTGAAGCTTTCTTT
v_call: TRBV2; d_call: TRBD1; clone_size: many; j_call: TRBJ2-2; cdr3_aa: CASLDRENTGELFF; cdr3_nt: TGTGCCAGCCTCGACAGGGAGAACACCGGGGAGCTGTTTTTT
v_call: TRBV5-1; d_call: TRBD1; clone_size: NA; j_call: TRBJ2-5; cdr3_aa: CASSFGQGGGETQYF; cdr3_nt: TGCGCCAGCAGCTTCGGACAGGGTGGCGGGGAGACCCAGTACTTC
v_call: TRBV11-2; d_call: NA; clone_size: NA; j_call: TRBJ1-6; cdr3_aa: CASSLIGSPLHF; cdr3_nt: TGTGCCAGCAGCTTAATCGGTTCACCCCTCCACTTT
v_call: TRBV30; d_call: NA; clone_size: NA; j_call: TRBJ1-5; cdr3_aa: CAWSVHSVTANQPQHF; cdr3_nt: TGTGCCTGGAGTGTACACTCAGTGACAGCTAATCAGCCCCAGCATTTT
v_call: TRBV5-6; d_call: TRBD1; clone_size: NA; j_call: TRBJ2-4; cdr3_aa: CASSSDRVIQYF; cdr3_nt: TGTGCCAGCAGCTCGGACAGGGTCATTCAGTACTTC
v_call: TRBV5-4; d_call: NA; clone_size: once; j_call: TRBJ2-5; cdr3_aa: CASSLGGMRNPETQYF; cdr3_nt: TGTGCCAGCAGCTTGGGAGGGATGCGTAATCCGGAGACCCAGTACTTC
v_call: TRBV6-1; d_call: NA; clone_size: NA; j_call: TRBJ1-2; cdr3_aa: CASSQGPDYGYTF; cdr3_nt: TGTGCCAGCAGCCAGGGACCAGACTATGGCTACACCTTC
v_call: TRBV2; d_call: TRBD2; clone_size: NA; j_call: TRBJ2-5; cdr3_aa: CASRATSGGASETQYF; cdr3_nt: TGTGCCAGCAGGGCTACTAGCGGGGGGGCCTCAGAGACCCAGTACTTC
v_call: TRBV6-5; d_call: NA; clone_size: NA; j_call: TRBJ2-1; cdr3_aa: CASSRQSDYEQFF; cdr3_nt: TGTGCCAGCAGCCGGCAAAGCGATTATGAGCAGTTCTTC
v_call: TRBV2; d_call: TRBD1; clone_size: NA; j_call: TRBJ2-5; cdr3_aa: CASTNRGTYKETQYF; cdr3_nt: TGTGCCAGCACCAACAGGGGGACCTACAAAGAGACCCAGTACTTC
v_call: TRBV15; d_call: TRBD1; clone_size: once; j_call: TRBJ1-6; cdr3_aa: CATSLRVGGNSPLHF; cdr3_nt: TGTGCCACCAGCCTCAGGGTAGGGGGCAATTCACCCCTCCACTTT
v_call: TRBV30; d_call: NA; clone_size: few; j_call: TRBJ1-5; cdr3_aa: CAWSEQGQPQHF; cdr3_nt: TGTGCCTGGAGTGAGCAGGGCCAGCCCCAGCATTTT
v_call: TRBV7-3; d_call: NA; clone_size: NA; j_call: TRBJ2-2; cdr3_aa: CASSLKYGTGELFF; cdr3_nt: TGTGCCAGCAGCTTAAAGTACGGCACCGGGGAGCTGTTTTTT
v_call: TRBV30; d_call: NA; clone_size: NA; j_call: TRBJ1-5; cdr3_aa: CAWRPDSSNQPQHF; cdr3_nt: TGTGCCTGGAGGCCCGACAGTAGCAATCAGCCCCAGCATTTT
v_call: TRBV4-2; d_call: NA; clone_size: many; j_call: TRBJ1-4; cdr3_aa: CASSQDRRGKGNEKLFF; cdr3_nt: TGTGCCAGCAGCCAAGATAGGAGGGGCAAAGGAAATGAAAAACTGTTTTTT
v_call: TRBV19; d_call: TRBD2; clone_size: NA; j_call: TRBJ2-5; cdr3_aa: CASSIGQGLGGTQYF; cdr3_nt: TGTGCCAGTAGTATAGGCCAGGGACTAGGGGGGACCCAGTACTTC
v_call: TRBV14; d_call: TRBD1; clone_size: NA; j_call: TRBJ2-1; cdr3_aa: CASSRVTGSYNEQFF; cdr3_nt: TGTGCCAGCAGCCGGGTGACAGGGAGCTACAATGAGCAGTTCTTC
v_call: TRBV7-6; d_call: NA; clone_size: NA; j_call: TRBJ1-1; cdr3_aa: CASSPSHLAEAFF; cdr3_nt: TGTGCCAGCAGCCCCAGCCATTTGGCTGAAGCTTTCTTT
v_call: TRBV27; d_call: NA; clone_size: once; j_call: TRBJ1-2; cdr3_aa: CASRRISETGPSGYGYTF; cdr3_nt: TGTGCCAGCAGGAGGATTTCGGAAACAGGGCCATCGGGTTATGGCTACACCTTC
v_call: TRBV30; d_call: NA; clone_size: NA; j_call: TRBJ2-7; cdr3_aa: CAWSVQGRATYEQYF; cdr3_nt: TGTGCCTGGAGTGTACAGGGACGCGCGACCTACGAGCAGTACTTC
v_call: TRBV15; d_call: TRBD2; clone_size: NA; j_call: TRBJ2-1; cdr3_aa: CATTGGQENEQFF; cdr3_nt: TGTGCCACCACGGGGGGGCAGGAAAATGAGCAGTTCTTC
v_call: TRBV29-1; d_call: TRBD1; clone_size: few; j_call: TRBJ1-1; cdr3_aa: CSAQGDRVGEAFF; cdr3_nt: TGCAGCGCCCAAGGGGACAGGGTGGGTGAAGCTTTCTTT
v_call: TRBV5-1; d_call: NA; clone_size: NA; j_call: TRBJ2-1; cdr3_aa: CASSPETAVSSYNEQFF; cdr3_nt: TGCGCCAGCAGCCCCGAAACAGCGGTAAGCTCCTACAATGAGCAGTTCTTC
v_call: TRBV27; d_call: TRBD2; clone_size: NA; j_call: TRBJ2-7; cdr3_aa: CASGRAPGRAYEQYF; cdr3_nt: TGTGCCAGCGGGAGGGCTCCGGGACGGGCCTACGAGCAGTACTTC
v_call: TRBV5-4; d_call: TRBD2; clone_size: few; j_call: TRBJ2-7; cdr3_aa: CASSRSGGLVYEQYF; cdr3_nt: TGTGCCAGCAGTCGTAGCGGGGGGTTGGTCTACGAGCAGTACTTC
v_call: TRBV9; d_call: NA; clone_size: medium-sized; j_call: TRBJ1-6; cdr3_aa: CASSVNRGGGSPLHF; cdr3_nt: TGTGCCAGCAGCGTAAATCGGGGTGGCGGTTCACCCCTCCACTTT
v_call: TRBV2; d_call: NA; clone_size: NA; j_call: TRBJ2-1; cdr3_aa: CASSRPGGNNEQFF; cdr3_nt: TGTGCCAGCAGTCGCCCTGGTGGGAACAATGAGCAGTTCTTC
v_call: TRBV30; d_call: NA; clone_size: NA; j_call: TRBJ2-5; cdr3_aa: CAWSLEAQETQYF; cdr3_nt: TGTGCCTGGAGCCTAGAGGCCCAAGAGACCCAGTACTTC
v_call: TRBV7-2; d_call: TRBD2; clone_size: NA; j_call: TRBJ2-5; cdr3_aa: CASSLNRSGGTQYF; cdr3_nt: TGTGCCAGCAGCTTAAATCGATCGGGAGGGACCCAGTACTTC
v_call: TRBV7-9; d_call: NA; clone_size: few; j_call: TRBJ2-4; cdr3_aa: CASSLGSGRSNIQYF; cdr3_nt: TGTGCCAGCAGCTTAGGATCGGGGAGGTCAAACATTCAGTACTTC
v_call: TRBV19; d_call: NA; clone_size: medium-sized; j_call: TRBJ2-5; cdr3_aa: CASTQTPGETQYF; cdr3_nt: TGTGCCAGTACTCAGACCCCGGGTGAGACCCAGTACTTC
v_call: TRBV29-1; d_call: TRBD1; clone_size: NA; j_call: TRBJ2-2; cdr3_aa: CSADRGGTGELFF; cdr3_nt: TGCAGCGCGGACAGGGGTGGTACCGGGGAGCTGTTTTTT
v_call: TRBV19; d_call: TRBD1; clone_size: NA; j_call: TRBJ2-2; cdr3_aa: CASSLGQGAGTGELFF; cdr3_nt: TGTGCCAGTAGTTTAGGACAGGGGGCTGGAACCGGGGAGCTGTTTTTT
v_call: TRBV5-1; d_call: NA; clone_size: many; j_call: TRBJ2-5; cdr3_aa: CASSLKGQGETQYF; cdr3_nt: TGCGCCAGCAGCTTGAAGGGTCAGGGGGAGACCCAGTACTTC
v_call: TRBV7-9; d_call: NA; clone_size: NA; j_call: TRBJ2-5; cdr3_aa: CASSYRVQETQYF; cdr3_nt: TGTGCCAGCAGCTACAGGGTTCAAGAGACCCAGTACTTC
v_call: TRBV4-2; d_call: TRBD1; clone_size: NA; j_call: TRBJ2-7; cdr3_aa: CASSQPGQGADEQYF; cdr3_nt: TGTGCCAGCAGCCAACCGGGACAGGGGGCTGACGAGCAGTACTTC